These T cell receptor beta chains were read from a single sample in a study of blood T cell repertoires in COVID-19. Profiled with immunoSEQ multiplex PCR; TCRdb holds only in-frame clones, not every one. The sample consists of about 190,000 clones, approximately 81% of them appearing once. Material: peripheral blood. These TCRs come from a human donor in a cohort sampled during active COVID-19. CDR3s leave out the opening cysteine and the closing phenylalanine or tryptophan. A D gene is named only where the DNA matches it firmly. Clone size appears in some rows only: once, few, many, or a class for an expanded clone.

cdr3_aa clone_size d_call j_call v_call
ASSQDPGAEIYGYT NA NA TRBJ1-2 TRBV4-1
ASSLGASGSLRDEQF once TRBD2 TRBJ2-1 TRBV5-1
ASSSVPTGELF NA NA TRBJ2-2 TRBV7-2
ASSPRVSTGANVLT NA NA TRBJ2-6 TRBV11-3
ASSPRRTDSSGNTIY few NA TRBJ1-3 TRBV4-1
ASSLPGVSGNTIY few NA TRBJ1-3 TRBV25-1
ASSGVANTEAF NA NA TRBJ1-1 TRBV2
ASSSGSNTGELF NA NA TRBJ2-2 TRBV5-1
ASSWDRANYGYT once TRBD1 TRBJ1-2 TRBV2
AWSSRASSGETQY NA NA TRBJ2-5 TRBV30
ASSIGQGYEQY NA TRBD1 TRBJ2-7 TRBV18
AISDPVRERSYNEQF NA NA TRBJ2-1 TRBV10-3
ASSLAGGGTGELF NA NA TRBJ2-2 TRBV5-1
ASILPLKRRSEAF NA NA TRBJ1-1 TRBV6-5
ASSSGLAGAAGTDTQY NA TRBD2 TRBJ2-3 TRBV7-9
ASSLARRLAGGFDTQY NA TRBD2 TRBJ2-3 TRBV5-1
AWEGQLNTEAF NA TRBD1 TRBJ1-1 TRBV30
ASSPPGTRSGEQY few TRBD2 TRBJ2-7 TRBV5-1
ASSTTGTAEAF NA TRBD1 TRBJ1-1 TRBV19
ASSRKGDLAGVYNEQF NA TRBD2 TRBJ2-1 TRBV7-9
ASSPTQGPASSSF NA NA TRBJ1-4 TRBV11-2
SVGDSYSPLH NA TRBD1 TRBJ1-6 TRBV29-1
ASSPSGLTGYT NA NA TRBJ1-2 TRBV27
ASSGQGGEKLF NA TRBD1 TRBJ1-4 TRBV12-3/TRBV12-4
ASSSLAGGRNEQF NA TRBD2 TRBJ2-1 TRBV27
ASSPKTGRNSYT NA NA TRBJ1-2 TRBV18
ASSIFAGVYEQY NA TRBD2 TRBJ2-7 TRBV19
ASSPRGEQY NA NA TRBJ2-7 TRBV2
AISRDNANTGELF NA NA TRBJ2-2 TRBV10-3
ASSEQGLIVSEAF NA NA TRBJ1-1 TRBV6-1
ASSLARNTGELF NA NA TRBJ2-2 TRBV5-4
SASPRGGFYGYT once NA TRBJ1-2 TRBV20-1
ASSQEITSTDTQY NA NA TRBJ2-3 TRBV3-1/TRBV3-2
ASSRRDRAIEQY few TRBD1 TRBJ2-7 TRBV5-8
ASSLAGGRRQENGYT NA NA TRBJ1-2 TRBV7-2
ASRDQGLSGNTIY NA NA TRBJ1-3 TRBV2
ASSSRQGASYGYT NA TRBD1 TRBJ1-2 TRBV5-1
ASSLPGGKNTEAF NA TRBD1 TRBJ1-1 TRBV5-1
ASSLVSEAGGYT NA NA TRBJ1-2 TRBV5-5
ASSRDGEAEAF few NA TRBJ1-1 TRBV3-1/TRBV3-2
ASSSSLYNEQF NA NA TRBJ2-1 TRBV11-3
ASSLAVWVGGGSQETQY NA TRBD2 TRBJ2-5 TRBV7-2
ASSRTSGRYEQY many TRBD2 TRBJ2-7 TRBV6-5
ASSLGGTGNTGELF NA TRBD1 TRBJ2-2 TRBV5-1
ASSRAGHETQY once NA TRBJ2-5 TRBV3-1/TRBV3-2
SVPVLRSTDTQY NA NA TRBJ2-3 TRBV29-1
ASSKQTGSNTGELF few NA TRBJ2-2 TRBV7-9